The 23 T cell receptor beta chains given below trace back to one sample, sequenced in a study of Ad26.COV2.S vaccination and SARS-CoV-2 variants (dated by TCRdb to the early 2020s). Preparation of the library involved the immunoSEQ multiplex PCR assay. TCRdb limited this immuneACCESS table to in-frame rearrangements with V and J called. A share of clones is missing; checked studies link under half to unresolved V genes, and the rest is unexplained. The table for this sample lists roughly 250,000 clones; around 88% of them were counted only once. Roughly 3% of the sample rests with the top ten. The sample's treatment or condition label is to be understood as: around 19 received Ad26.COV2.S at low or high dose, single or two shots; several received placebo; per-sample allocation not given. For vaccine and placebo recipients, the sequenced repertoires came from samples collected on day 63 after the first injection.

The sample consisted of peripheral blood, taken in a trial of Ad26.COV2.S vaccine versus placebo. The receptors shown here come from a person aged 18-65 years who received the Ad26.COV2.S COVID-19 vaccine or a placebo.

V and J are TRBV14 and TRBJ2-5; tentatively, D is TRBD2 (6 bases). Germline V gene data show CDR1 as SGHDN and CDR2 as FVKESK. The length of the CDR3 is 13 residues. Trimming stripped 4 bases from V and 10 bases from J, with 16 bases between. The CDR3 reads CASSLRDSFDQYF. In nucleotides, the CDR3 is TGTGCCAGCAGCCTCCGGGACTCTTTCGACCAGTACTTC.

The chain recombines TRBV7-9 with TRBJ1-4; weak D call: TRBD1 (6 bases). V gave up 5 bases and J gave up 4 bases, with 11 bases separating them. CDR3 length: 14 amino acids. CDR1 is SEHNR and CDR2 is FQNEAQ in the germline V gene (reference sequence). Written as DNA, the CDR3 is TGTGCCAGCAGCCGGACAGCTTTTAATGAAAAACTGTTTTTT. Its protein product is CASSRTAFNEKLFF.

The J gene is TRBJ2-5, the V gene TRBV6-5, with TRBD1 matching over 7 bases. Germline loops: CDR1 MNHEY, CDR2 SVGAGI. The trim removed 6 bases at V and 5 bases at J, leaving 6 bases unmatched. This CDR3 is built from 13 residues. In DNA, the CDR3 is TGTGCCAGCAGCTTGGACAGGCGGGAGACCCAGTACTTC. Translating it yields CASSLDRRETQYF.

This sequence joins TRBV6-4 and TRBJ2-5; 7 bases are a match to TRBD1. CDR3 length equals 17 residues. Looked up from germline, CDR1 is MRHNA and CDR2 is SNTAGT. Trimming cost V 7 bases and J 2 bases; bases outside gene matches: 16. The CDR3: CASNLDRAIRGQETQYF. The CDR3 DNA reads TGTGCCAGCAACTTAGACAGGGCGATCCGTGGTCAAGAGACCCAGTACTTC.

The V call is TRBV20-1, the J call TRBJ1-1; D ambiguous. Germline assignment: CDR1 DFQATT and CDR2 SNEGSKA (reference sequence). The CDR3 loop spans 11 amino acids. Trimming left V 7 bases short and J 2 bases short, with 8 bases between. As DNA, the CDR3 is TGCAGTGTTGAGGGAAACACTGAAGCTTTCTTT. Protein sequence: CSVEGNTEAFF.

This chain joins TRBV6-6 and TRBJ1-2; D possibly corresponds to TRBD1 (6 bases). The V gene lost 6 bases and the J gene lost 0 bases, with 11 bases spanning the gap. This CDR3 is 14 amino acids long. Germline loops: CDR1 MNHNY, CDR2 SVGAGI (reference sequence). The CDR3: CASSLTGPNYGYTF. As DNA, the CDR3 is TGTGCCAGCAGCTTGACAGGACCTAACTATGGCTACACCTTC.

V is TRBV4-2 and J is TRBJ1-4; no reliable D call. V dropped 1 base and J dropped 7 bases, with 10 bases sitting between them. The CDR3 is 14 amino acids. Germline CDR1 LGHNA, CDR2 YNFKEQ. The CDR3 is CASSQVLKVEKLFF. CDR3 nucleotides: TGTGCCAGCAGCCAAGTTCTGAAGGTTGAAAAACTGTTTTTT.

This chain links TRBV19 with TRBJ1-1, with 8 positions matching TRBD1. The V gene's germline CDR1 is LNHDA and CDR2 SQIVND (reference sequence). The CDR3 loop spans 14 amino acids. Losses at the gene ends were 7 bases for V and 1 base for J; bases not matched to a gene: 5. Here the CDR3 reads CASTNRGTNTEAFF. The CDR3 DNA reads as TGTGCCAGTACTAACAGGGGGACGAACACTGAAGCTTTCTTT. The full variable domain, its missing parts supplied by reference TRBV19 and TRBJ1-1, is DGGITQSPKYLFRKEGQNVTLSCEQNLNHDAMYWYRQDPGQGLRLIYYSQIVNDFQKGDIAEGYSVSREKKESFPLTVTSAQKNPTAFYLCASTNRGTNTEAFFGQGTRLTVV.

V is TRBV18 and J is TRBJ2-7; the match to TRBD1 covers 9 bases. The CDR3 runs to 13 residues. V lost 4 bases, J lost 5 bases, and 3 bases stayed unmatched. CDR1 is KGHSH, CDR2 LQKENI, per germline. CDR3 sequence: CASSLTGGDEQYF. CDR3 sequence (DNA): TGTGCCAGCTCACTGACAGGGGGGGACGAGCAGTACTTC.

This chain connects TRBV12-3 or TRBV12-4 to TRBJ1-6; the match to TRBD1 covers 7 bases. Trimming cost V 7 bases and J 7 bases; bases outside gene matches: 4. The CDR3 totals 13 residues. The CDR3 sequence: CASTPGGNSPLHF. The CDR3 region has the DNA TGTGCCAGCACCCCAGGGGGGAATTCACCCCTCCACTTT.

V usage is TRBV19 and J usage is TRBJ2-5; 8 nucleotides match TRBD1. CDR3 size: 15 residues. CDR1 and CDR2 from the germline V gene are LNHDA and SQIVND (reference sequence). V was clipped by 5 bases and J by 4 bases; unmatched bases: 9. The CDR3 nucleotides are TGTGCCAGTAGTGGTTCAGGGGGCACGCGAGAGACCCAGTACTTC. This encodes CASSGSGGTRETQYF.

V gene TRBV6-2 or TRBV6-3 combines with J gene TRBJ2-3; TRBD1 might be the D (6 bases). The germline gives CDR1 MNHEY, CDR2 SVGEGT. The CDR3 totals 13 residues. V dropped 2 bases and J dropped 7 bases, with 10 bases sitting between them. In nucleotides, the CDR3 is TGTGCCAGCAGTTACCCAGGGGTTTATACGCAGTATTTT. Translation gives CASSYPGVYTQYF.

This sequence joins TRBV30 and TRBJ1-6; no definite D call. Germline CDR1 and CDR2: GTSNPN and SVGIG (reference sequence). The CDR3 totals 12 residues. Deletions cut 4 bases from V and 9 bases from J, with 10 bases between. Written as DNA, the CDR3 is TGTGCCTGGACCCCTGGCGGTTCACCCCTCCACTTT. Translated: CAWTPGGSPLHF. Drawing the rest from reference TRBV30 and TRBJ1-6, the complete variable domain is SQTIHQWPATLVQPVGSPLSLECTVEGTSNPNLYWYRQAAGRGLQLLFYSVGIGQISSEVPQNLSASRPQDRQFILSSKKLLLSDSGFYLCAWTPGGSPLHFGNGTRLTVT.

This clone was detected only a few times. The chain employs TRBV5-1 and TRBJ2-2; D assignment may be TRBD1 or TRBD2 (5 bases each). Germline V lookup: CDR1 SGHRS, CDR2 YFSETQ. Trimming removed 0 bases at V and 5 bases at J, with 14 bases between. This CDR3 region has 16 residues. The CDR3, as DNA: TGCGCCAGCAGCTTGGGTGTGGCAGGGACGACCGGGGAGCTGTTTTTT. It is translated as CASSLGVAGTTGELFF.

This chain links TRBV18 with TRBJ2-5; 7 nucleotides line up with TRBD2. Looked up from germline, CDR1 is KGHSH and CDR2 is LQKENI. V gave up 3 bases and J gave up 7 bases; unmatched junction bases: 17. This CDR3 is built from 17 residues. CDR3 sequence (DNA): TGTGCCAGCTCACCTCCGGGACTATCATTAGGAGGTGGGACCCAGTACTTC. It encodes CASSPPGLSLGGGTQYF.

The chain combines TRBV27 with TRBJ2-7; 7 positions match TRBD2. Unmatched junction bases numbered 3, after V lost 1 base and J lost 3 bases. Germline CDR1 is MNHEY and CDR2 is SMNVEV (reference sequence). This CDR3 comprises 14 residues. For the CDR3, the DNA is TGTGCCAGCAGTTTATGGGGGGAGGGCTACGAGCAGTACTTC. Amino acid sequence: CASSLWGEGYEQYF.

The gene calls are TRBV4-1 and TRBJ2-5, with 8 bases identical to TRBD1. The CDR3 runs to 15 residues. Trimming took 0 bases from V and 5 from J; bases not matched to a gene: 5. Looked up from germline, CDR1 is MGHRA and CDR2 is YSYEKL. The CDR3 reads CASSQDRGPGETQYF. The CDR3 DNA follows: TGCGCCAGCAGCCAAGACAGGGGGCCGGGCGAGACCCAGTACTTC.

The genes are TRBV12-5 and TRBJ2-1; 7 bases are a match to TRBD2. With V trimmed by 0 bases and J by 6 bases, 17 bases remained unmatched. Germline assignment: CDR1 LGHNT and CDR2 FRNRAP. The CDR3 spans 19 residues. The CDR3 spells CASGLVYWVLGGESNEQFF. The CDR3 DNA reads as TGTGCTAGTGGTTTGGTATACTGGGTCCTGGGGGGGGAAAGCAATGAGCAGTTCTTC.

The chain joins TRBV5-6 to TRBJ1-3; 9 bases line up with TRBD1. Trimming at V came to 3 bases and at J to 0 bases, leaving 4 bases not matched to a gene. The CDR3 has 16 amino acids. Germline V gene sequence: CDR1 SGHDT, CDR2 YYEEEE. CDR3 sequence reads: CASSWGTGSSGNTIYF. Written as DNA, the CDR3 is TGTGCCAGCAGCTGGGGGACAGGGAGCTCTGGAAACACCATATATTTT.

V is TRBV11-1 and J is TRBJ2-7; D is ambiguous. The CDR3 covers 14 residues. The germline V gene has CDR1 SGHAT and CDR2 FQDESV (reference sequence). Between the trimmed V and J ends, which lost 0 bases and 1 base, there was a span of 7 bases. The CDR3 loop is CASSLALNSYEQYF. CDR3 DNA sequence: TGTGCCAGCAGCTTAGCCCTCAATTCCTACGAGCAGTACTTC.

The chain uses TRBV6-4 and TRBJ1-3; the D gene is possibly TRBD1 (6 bases). The CDR3 loop spans 15 amino acids. CDR1 and CDR2 (germline): MRHNA, SNTAGT. The ends were cut back, 7 bases at V and 0 bases at J, with 13 bases in the middle. CDR3 coding DNA: TGTGCCAGCATGACGTGGGGGCACTCTGGAAACACCATATATTTT. It is translated as CASMTWGHSGNTIYF.

The V and J genes are TRBV21-1 and TRBJ2-2; the tabulated D call, TRBD1, remains unverified against the DNA. TRBV21-1 is marked as a pseudogene. The CDR3 is made up of 16 amino acids. CDR3 sequence (DNA): TGTGCCAGCAGAAGACAGGCGCCTCGGGGCACCGGGGAGCTGTTTTTT. Its translation is CASRRQAPRGTGELFF.

The sample holds a few counts of this clone. The chain couples TRBV4-1 to TRBJ2-2, with D perhaps TRBD1 (6 bases). V lost 0 bases to trimming and J lost 6 bases, with 14 bases between them. The germline V gene has CDR1 MGHRA and CDR2 YSYEKL. This CDR3 spans 16 amino acids. The CDR3 DNA is TGCGCCAGCAGCCAAGATGCGGACAGCTCCCCCGGGGAGCTGTTTTTT. Protein: CASSQDADSSPGELFF.